The clone carrying this TCR beta chain has only a few counts. Antigen unknown. The junction differs from germline at one of its ends, possibly a read error. Sequencing was performed with immunoSEQ multiplex PCR; in TCRdb, only in-frame clones are kept and a portion is missing. The sample lists approximately 4,500 clones, around 64% seen once, with roughly two fifths in the top ten. This entry belongs to a study of CD8 T cell repertoires and HIV-1 epitope variants. Across the study: Twenty-five autologous and known Gag and Nef epitope variant peptides each stimulated T cells separately. Control wells had CMV/EBV/flu peptides, negative Ebola AY9, or no peptide. Study results and caveats: Of roughly ten antigen-specific beta clonotypes, over five appeared to cross-react with escape variants.

Germline CDR1 SSHAT, CDR2 FNYEAQ (reference sequence). This CDR3 has 16 amino acids. Material for sequencing was cultured CD8+ T cells derived from PBMCs. The sequence was collected from a male donor with HIV. The chain carries TRBV7-7 and TRBJ2-7, with D tentatively TRBD1 or TRBD2 (5 bases each). DNA of the CDR3: TGTGCTAGCAGCTTAGGGACCGGGACCCTTGCACACGAGCAGTACTTC. Amino acids: CASSLGTGTLAHEQYF.